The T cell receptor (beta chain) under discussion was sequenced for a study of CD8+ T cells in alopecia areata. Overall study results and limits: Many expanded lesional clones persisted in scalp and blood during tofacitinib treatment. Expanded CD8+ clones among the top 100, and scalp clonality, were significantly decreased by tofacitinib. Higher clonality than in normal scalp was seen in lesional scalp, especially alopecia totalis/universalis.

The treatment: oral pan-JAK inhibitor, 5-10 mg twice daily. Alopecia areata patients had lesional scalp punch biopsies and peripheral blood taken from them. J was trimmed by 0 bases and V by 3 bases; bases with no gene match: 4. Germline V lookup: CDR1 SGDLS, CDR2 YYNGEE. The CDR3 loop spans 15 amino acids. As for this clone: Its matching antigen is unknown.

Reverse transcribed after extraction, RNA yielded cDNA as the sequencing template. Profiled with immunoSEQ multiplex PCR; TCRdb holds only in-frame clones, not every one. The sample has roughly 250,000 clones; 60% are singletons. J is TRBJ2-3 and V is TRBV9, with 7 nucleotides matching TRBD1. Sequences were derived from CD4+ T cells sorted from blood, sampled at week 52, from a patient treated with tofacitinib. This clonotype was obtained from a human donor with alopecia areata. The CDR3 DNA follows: TGTGCCAGCAGCGCGGGACAGAGTAGCACAGATACGCAGTATTTT. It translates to CASSAGQSSTDTQYF.